Listed below are T cell receptor beta chains from one sample, sequenced in a study of T cells in localized non-small cell lung cancer. Some clones are missing from TCRdb's copy, which holds only in-frame ones; the method was immunoSEQ multiplex PCR. This sample has over 45,000 clones, with roughly 90% found just once. Material: peripheral blood, obtained before any cancer treatment. The receptors stem from a man aged 40-75 years with stage I squamous cell lung carcinoma. The CDR3 runs from the conserved cysteine through the conserved F or W. The D gene is left open where the match is weak. The listing skips clone size in some rows; elsewhere it reads once, few, many or a size class.

J: TRBJ1-2; size: .; V: TRBV29-1; D: TRBD1; CDR3: CSVNRQGGGYTF; DNA: TGCAGCGTTAATAGACAGGGAGGCGGCTACACCTTC
J: TRBJ2-1; size: .; V: TRBV28; D: TRBD2; CDR3: CASRDQPGLAYEQFF; DNA: TGTGCCAGCAGAGACCAACCGGGACTAGCCTATGAGCAGTTCTTC
J: TRBJ2-5; size: .; V: TRBV7-2; D: .; CDR3: CASSPQGTQYF; DNA: TGTGCCAGCTCCCCCCAGGGGACCCAGTACTTC
J: TRBJ2-7; size: .; V: TRBV7-9; D: .; CDR3: CASSQIQGTEQYF; DNA: TGTGCCAGCAGTCAAATACAGGGTACCGAGCAGTACTTC
J: TRBJ2-7; size: .; V: TRBV7-8; D: TRBD2; CDR3: CASSLIATSGTQYF; DNA: TGTGCCAGCAGCTTAATTGCGACTAGCGGGACGCAGTACTTC
J: TRBJ2-2; size: .; V: TRBV5-6; D: .; CDR3: CASLLVGDTGELFF; DNA: TGTGCCAGCTTACTAGTTGGGGACACCGGGGAGCTGTTTTTT
J: TRBJ2-7; size: once; V: TRBV19; D: TRBD2; CDR3: CASSNSLAVASYEQYF; DNA: TGTGCCAGTAGTAATTCGCTAGCGGTCGCGTCCTACGAGCAGTACTTC
J: TRBJ2-7; size: .; V: TRBV19; D: .; CDR3: CASSAKGQELLARYEQYF; DNA: TGTGCCAGTAGTGCCAAGGGACAGGAACTACTAGCGAGGTACGAGCAGTACTTC
J: TRBJ2-7; size: .; V: TRBV5-1; D: TRBD2; CDR3: CASSLEGTSVSYEQYF; DNA: TGCGCCAGCAGCTTGGAGGGGACTAGCGTCTCCTACGAGCAGTACTTC
J: TRBJ2-1; size: .; V: TRBV7-2; D: .; CDR3: CASSWGLSSYNEQFF; DNA: TGTGCCAGCAGTTGGGGACTTAGCTCCTACAATGAGCAGTTCTTC
J: TRBJ2-1; size: once; V: TRBV6-5; D: .; CDR3: CASSYDRAEVDEQFF; DNA: TGTGCCAGCAGTTACGATCGGGCGGAGGTGGATGAGCAGTTCTTC
J: TRBJ2-3; size: once; V: TRBV25-1; D: .; CDR3: CASSWQGTDTQYF; DNA: TGTGCCAGCAGTTGGCAGGGCACAGATACGCAGTATTTT
J: TRBJ2-7; size: .; V: TRBV28; D: TRBD2; CDR3: CASSPRLAGWYF; DNA: TGTGCCAGCAGTCCGCGACTAGCGGGATGGTACTTC
J: TRBJ2-2; size: .; V: TRBV11-2; D: .; CDR3: CASSAGRNTGELFF; DNA: TGTGCCAGCAGCGCTGGACGGAACACCGGGGAGCTGTTTTTT
J: TRBJ2-7; size: .; V: TRBV11-2; D: TRBD1; CDR3: CASSRPGQGRNEQYF; DNA: TGTGCCAGCAGCCGTCCGGGACAGGGGAGGAACGAGCAGTACTTC
J: TRBJ2-4; size: .; V: TRBV6-6; D: TRBD1; CDR3: CASSTSRDSKNIQYF; DNA: TGTGCCAGCAGTACCTCTCGGGACAGCAAAAACATTCAGTACTTC
J: TRBJ1-1; size: once; V: TRBV19; D: .; CDR3: CASSTWTENTEAFF; DNA: TGTGCCAGTAGTACCTGGACGGAGAACACTGAAGCTTTCTTT
J: TRBJ1-4; size: .; V: TRBV4-2; D: .; CDR3: CASSQEVREKLFF; DNA: TGTGCCAGCAGCCAAGAGGTCCGGGAAAAACTGTTTTTT
J: TRBJ2-5; size: .; V: TRBV11-3; D: .; CDR3: CASSFIGETQYF; DNA: TGTGCCAGCAGCTTCATCGGGGAGACCCAGTACTTC
J: TRBJ2-2; size: .; V: TRBV7-7; D: TRBD1; CDR3: CASSRGTGATGELFF; DNA: TGTGCTAGCAGTAGAGGGACAGGCGCCACCGGGGAGCTGTTTTTT
J: TRBJ2-3; size: .; V: TRBV10-3; D: .; CDR3: CAISEGGGGMTDTQYF; DNA: TGTGCCATCAGTGAAGGGGGAGGGGGTATGACAGATACGCAGTATTTT
J: TRBJ2-2; size: .; V: TRBV30; D: TRBD2; CDR3: CAWSGEREDTGELFF; DNA: TGTGCCTGGAGTGGGGAGCGGGAGGATACCGGGGAGCTGTTTTTT
J: TRBJ2-1; size: .; V: TRBV10-3; D: .; CDR3: CAISESRGAGDGNNEQFF; DNA: TGTGCCATCAGTGAGTCCCGGGGGGCGGGAGATGGCAACAATGAGCAGTTCTTC
J: TRBJ1-5; size: .; V: TRBV6-6; D: .; CDR3: CASSYAGRQPQHF; DNA: TGTGCCAGCAGTTACGCCGGCCGGCAGCCCCAGCATTTT